Sequencing of this T cell receptor beta chain was carried out in a study of patients and donors after allogeneic stem cell transplantation. V lost 4 bases and J 6 bases, leaving 12 bases between the germline ends. Germline V gives CDR1 MNHNS, CDR2 SASEGT. CDR3 size: 13 residues. Each CDR3 protein gets one entry after TCRdb re-called the RT-PCR reads with MiXCR. Of 100,000 to 130,000 distinct CDR3 sequences in the sample, around 33% were seen once. The specimen was blood, either unsorted or a sorted T cell fraction (not recorded which). The chain has TRBV6-1 and TRBJ1-1; D unresolved. The receptor was isolated from a human donor who was either an allogeneic HSCT recipient or a stem cell or donor lymphocyte infusion donor (not recorded which). It is not recorded whose cells these are; they may come from a transplant donor. For the CDR3, the DNA is TGTGCCAGCAGTGCCCAGAACCGCCCTGAAGCTTTCTTT. Translated, it gives CASSAQNRPEAFF.